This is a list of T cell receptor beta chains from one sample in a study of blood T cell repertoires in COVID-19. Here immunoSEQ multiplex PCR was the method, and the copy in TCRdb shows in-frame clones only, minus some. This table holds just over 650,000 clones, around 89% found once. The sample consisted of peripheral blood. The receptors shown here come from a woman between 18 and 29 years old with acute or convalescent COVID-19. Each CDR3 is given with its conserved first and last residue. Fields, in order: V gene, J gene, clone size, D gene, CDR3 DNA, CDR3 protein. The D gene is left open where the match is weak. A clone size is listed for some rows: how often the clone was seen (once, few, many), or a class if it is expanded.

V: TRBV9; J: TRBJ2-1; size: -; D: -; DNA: TGTGCCAGCAGCGTAGCTACCGTGAGGAACGAGCAGTTCTTC; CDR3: CASSVATVRNEQFF
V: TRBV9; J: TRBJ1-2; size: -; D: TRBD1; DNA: TGTGCCAGCAGCCCCAATCTGAGGACAGGGGACTATGGCTACACCTTC; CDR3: CASSPNLRTGDYGYTF
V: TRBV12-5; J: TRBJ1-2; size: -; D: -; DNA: TGTGCTAGTGGTTTGGTATACAGGGCCAGGCTTACTAACTATGGCTACACCTTC; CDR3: CASGLVYRARLTNYGYTF
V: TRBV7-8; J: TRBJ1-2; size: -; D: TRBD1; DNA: TGTGCCAGCAGCTCGCTGCGACCGACCGGGACAGGGTTTAGCGGCTACACCTTC; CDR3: CASSSLRPTGTGFSGYTF
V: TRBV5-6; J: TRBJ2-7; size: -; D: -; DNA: TGTGCCAGCAGTACAGGGAACCACGAGCAGTACTTC; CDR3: CASSTGNHEQYF
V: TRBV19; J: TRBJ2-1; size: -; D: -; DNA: TGTGCCAGTAGTATGAAAACTGTCTACAATGAGCAGTTCTTC; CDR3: CASSMKTVYNEQFF
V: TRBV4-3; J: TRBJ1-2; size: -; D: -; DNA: TGCGCCAGCAGCCAAGATATGTACTATGGCTACACCTTC; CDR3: CASSQDMYYGYTF
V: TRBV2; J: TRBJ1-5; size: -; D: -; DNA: TGTGCCAGCAGTCAGGGGAGGGGCCTGGGGCCCCAGCATTTT; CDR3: CASSQGRGLGPQHF
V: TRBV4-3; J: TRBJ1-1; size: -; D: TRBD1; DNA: TGCGCCAGCAGCCCCCACAGGGGACAGGACACTGAAGCTTTCTTT; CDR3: CASSPHRGQDTEAFF
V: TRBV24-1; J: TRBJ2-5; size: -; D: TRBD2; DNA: TGTGCCACCAGTGATTATGGACTAGCGGCCCAAGAGACCCAGTACTTC; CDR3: CATSDYGLAAQETQYF
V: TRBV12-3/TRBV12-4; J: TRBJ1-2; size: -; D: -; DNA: TGTGCCAGCAGTCCCAGTACTATCTATGGCTACACCTTC; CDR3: CASSPSTIYGYTF
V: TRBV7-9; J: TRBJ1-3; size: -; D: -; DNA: TGTGCCAGCAGCCCCGGGACTGCCAATCGGTGGGGAAACACCATATATTTT; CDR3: CASSPGTANRWGNTIYF
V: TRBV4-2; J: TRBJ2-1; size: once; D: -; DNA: TGTGCCAGCAGCCAAGCCCCAGTCGAGGGAAGCAATGAGCAGTTCTTC; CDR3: CASSQAPVEGSNEQFF
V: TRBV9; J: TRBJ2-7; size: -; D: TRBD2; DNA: TGTGCCAGCAGCGGGAGCGGGGGATCCTACGAGCAGTACTTC; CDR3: CASSGSGGSYEQYF
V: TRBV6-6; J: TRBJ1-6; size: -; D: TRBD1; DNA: TGTGCCAGCTCGCCAACAGGGGGAGGGTCACCCCTCCACTTT; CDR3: CASSPTGGGSPLHF
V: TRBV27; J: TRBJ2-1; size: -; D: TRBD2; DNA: TGTGCCAGCAGTTCCCCGCGGGGGGTCTTGGGCAATGAGCAGTTCTTC; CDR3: CASSSPRGVLGNEQFF
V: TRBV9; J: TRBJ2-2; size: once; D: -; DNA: TGTGCCAGCAGCTTGACTGGAGAAAACACCGGGGAGCTGTTTTTT; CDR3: CASSLTGENTGELFF
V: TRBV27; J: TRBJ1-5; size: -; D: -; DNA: TGTGCCACCGCAGGCCCCAATCAGCCCCAGCATTTT; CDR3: CATAGPNQPQHF
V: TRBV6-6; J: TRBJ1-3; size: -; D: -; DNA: TGTGCCAGCAGTTACTCAGGGGAAGGGAACACCATATATTTT; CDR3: CASSYSGEGNTIYF
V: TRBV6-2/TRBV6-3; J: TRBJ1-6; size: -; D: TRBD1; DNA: TGTGCCAGCAGTACAAGGCCAGGACAGGGTAATTCACCCCTCCACTTT; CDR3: CASSTRPGQGNSPLHF
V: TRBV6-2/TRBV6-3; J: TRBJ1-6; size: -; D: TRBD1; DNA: TGTGCCAGCAGCGCAGGGGGATTAAATTCACCCCTCCACTTT; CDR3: CASSAGGLNSPLHF
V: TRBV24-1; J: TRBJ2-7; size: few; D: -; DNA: TGTGCCACCAGTGGTGCAGGAGGTATCTACGAGCAGTACTTC; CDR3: CATSGAGGIYEQYF
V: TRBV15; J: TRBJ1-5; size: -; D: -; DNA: TGTGCCACCAGTAGACGCCGGGATAGCAATCAGCCCCAGCATTTT; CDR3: CATSRRRDSNQPQHF
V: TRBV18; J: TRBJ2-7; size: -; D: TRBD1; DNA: TGTGCCAGCTCACCACCCGTGGGACAGTCCTACGAGCAGTACTTC; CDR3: CASSPPVGQSYEQYF
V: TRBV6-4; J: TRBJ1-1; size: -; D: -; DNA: TGTGCCAGCAGTGACTCAGACGCCGGAGCCACTGAAGCTTTCTTT; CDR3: CASSDSDAGATEAFF
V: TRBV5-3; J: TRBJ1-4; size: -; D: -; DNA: TGTGCCAGAAGCAAGGACAAAACTAATGAAAAACTGTTTTTT; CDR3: CARSKDKTNEKLFF
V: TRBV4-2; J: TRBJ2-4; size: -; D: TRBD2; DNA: TGTGCCAGCAGCCACTCAATCCCGGGACTAGCGGGGGCCCTTCCTATAGAGGCCAAAAACATTCAGTACTTC; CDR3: CASSHSIPGLAGALPIEAKNIQYF
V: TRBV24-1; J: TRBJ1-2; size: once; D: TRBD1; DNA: TGTGCCACCAGTGATCCGGACAGGGGGCCCCATGGCTACACCTTC; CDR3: CATSDPDRGPHGYTF
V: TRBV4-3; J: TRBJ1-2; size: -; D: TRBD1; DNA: TGCGCCAGCAGCCAAGATAATTCGGGACAGGGGGCGCGGGGCTACACCTTC; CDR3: CASSQDNSGQGARGYTF
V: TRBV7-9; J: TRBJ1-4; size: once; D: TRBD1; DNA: TGTGCCAGCAGCTTTAGGGGGCCCCCTAATGAAAAACTGTTTTTT; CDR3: CASSFRGPPNEKLFF
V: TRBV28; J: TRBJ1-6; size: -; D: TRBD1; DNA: TGTGCCAGCAGTTTGGGGGACAGGGCCGATTCACCCCTCCACTTT; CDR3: CASSLGDRADSPLHF
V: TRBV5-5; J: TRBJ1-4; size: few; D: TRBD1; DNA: TGTGCCAGCAGCGGATCCAGAGGGACAGGGGCGCAATATCTGTTTTTT; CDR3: CASSGSRGTGAQYLFF
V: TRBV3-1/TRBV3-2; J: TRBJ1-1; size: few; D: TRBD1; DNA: TGTGCCAGCAGCCAAGTCCCGGGACAGGGGAACACTGAAGCTTTCTTT; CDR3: CASSQVPGQGNTEAFF
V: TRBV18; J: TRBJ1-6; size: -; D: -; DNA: TGTGCCAGCTCCCGAGGACTGAGAAGCTCCTATAATTCACCCCTCCACTTT; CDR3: CASSRGLRSSYNSPLHF
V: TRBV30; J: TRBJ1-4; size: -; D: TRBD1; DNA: TGTGCCTGGAGTCCCCGGGACAGGGGGCTTTCTAATGAAAAACTGTTTTTT; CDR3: CAWSPRDRGLSNEKLFF